Sequencing of this T cell receptor (beta chain) was carried out in a study of T cell responses to AZD1222 COVID-19 vaccine. As regards this clone: Its cognate antigen is unknown.

The V gene's germline CDR1 is SEHNR and CDR2 FQNEAQ (reference sequence). This CDR3 has 14 amino acids. V lost 5 bases to trimming and J lost 0 bases, with 8 bases between them. Assay: immunoSEQ multiplex PCR; the TCRdb copy retains only in-frame clones and omits some. The sample includes about 120,000 clones, 75% to 95% of them seen just once. Study-level points and caveats: Spike-spanning, vaccine-associated CD4 TCRs were dominant at 160-218 and 743-854. There were repertoire samples only from the period after the peak T cell response.

The material was peripheral blood, obtained 28 days after the second dose of the MenACWY control vaccine. The sequence was collected from an adult who received the MenACWY meningococcal vaccine as a control. The chain recombines TRBV7-9 with TRBJ1-5; no reliable D call. CDR3 amino acids: CASSEVYSNQPQHF. In nucleotides, the CDR3 is TGTGCCAGCAGCGAGGTTTATAGCAATCAGCCCCAGCATTTT.